Reported below is one T cell receptor (beta chain). The antigen remains unidentified. Germline loops: CDR1 GTSNPN, CDR2 SVGIG (reference sequence). Trimming at V came to 3 bases and at J to 6 bases, leaving 4 bases not matched to a gene. The CDR3 contains 12 residues. This specimen belongs to a study of cytomegalovirus exposure and HLA in healthy donors. Study background: Of all 400 or so donors who were genotyped, 70% to 85% belonged to the Caucasian-associated ancestry cluster.

The primer mix had 60 Vbeta and 13 Jbeta primers. How the authors handled the data: Approximately 10 million shared chains were among around 80 million unique TCR beta chains counted in a later analysis. The protocol was immunoSEQ multiplex PCR, while the TCRdb copy is restricted to in-frame clones and leaves out a portion. Clone size and the V and J calls come from that table; the DNA yielded D and trimming. The table records about 120,000 clones, roughly a tenth of them present only once. Regarding the study as a whole: Most of the TCR beta V segments (in an earlier analysis) were productive either about 87% or about 30% of the time. In vitro testing confirmed a few CMV-associated chains as specific for CMV antigens.

Sequencing was done on a sample of PBMCs. This receptor was obtained from a woman aged 18-29 years in good health and CMV-seropositive. V and J are TRBV30 and TRBJ2-7; 8 nucleotides align to TRBD1. The CDR3 DNA reads TGTGCCTGGAGCCGTACAGGGGGCGAGCAGTACTTC. This codes for CAWSRTGGEQYF.